This T cell receptor (beta chain) was sequenced in a study of identical twins. Template switching supplied a universal primer site; unique molecular identifiers were carried on the cDNA. One entry per CDR3 protein results from TCRdb running MiXCR on the 5' RACE reads. Here the sample spans 1.5 million to 2 million distinct CDR3 sequences, around a third being singletons. CDR3 length: 13 amino acids. The V and J ends lost 3 bases and 3 bases respectively, with 6 bases between them. This clonotype has just a few counts. Antigen specificity is unknown. Whole-study findings and limits: The study found weaker excess twin sharing in beta out-of-frame sequences.

Sequenced material: cord blood. The rearrangement links TRBV12-3 or TRBV12-4 to TRBJ2-1; D is uncertain. The sequence was collected from a newborn girl in good health. CDR3 sequence reads: CASSFLLYNEQFF. The CDR3 nucleotides are TGTGCCAGCAGTTTCCTGCTCTACAATGAGCAGTTCTTC.